This passage covers 19 T cell receptor beta chains from one sample sequenced in a study of T cell responses to AZD1222 COVID-19 vaccine. Repertoires were generated with immunoSEQ multiplex PCR, while TCRdb's copy carries only in-frame clones and drops some. Of 73,000 or so clones in the sample, approximately 80% were seen once. The specimen was peripheral blood, collected on day 0 of AZD1222 vaccination. The origin of the receptors is an adult in good health.

The rearrangement links TRBV10-1 to TRBJ2-3; weak D call: TRBD1 (6 bases). The CDR3 sequence is 16 residues long. Deletions cut 3 bases from V and 1 base from J, with 14 bases between. Germline CDR1 reads WNHNN; CDR2 reads SYGVQD (reference sequence). The CDR3 here is CASSDNNRAGTDTQYF. Written as DNA, the CDR3 is TGCGCCAGCAGTGACAACAACAGGGCTGGCACAGATACGCAGTATTTT.

The genes are TRBV11-2 and TRBJ2-7; 8 positions match TRBD2. Per germline, CDR1 SGHAT and CDR2 FQNNGV. The J segment lost 4 bases and the V segment lost 5 bases, leaving 7 bases of the junction unmatched. CDR3 length: 14 residues. This CDR3 reads CASSPFAGGYEQYF. CDR3 coding DNA: TGTGCCAGCAGCCCCTTCGCGGGGGGTTACGAGCAGTACTTC. The full variable domain, with the rest looked up from reference TRBV11-2 and TRBJ2-7, is EAGVAQSPRYKIIEKRQSVAFWCNPISGHATLYWYQQILGQGPKLLIQFQNNGVVDDSQLPKDRFSAERLKGVDSTLKIQPAKLEDSAVYLCASSPFAGGYEQYFGPGTRLTVT.

This clone has just a few counts. The chain couples TRBV28 to TRBJ1-3; D is ambiguous. The CDR3 sequence is 11 residues long. V lost 7 bases, J lost 0 bases, and 1 base lay in between. Germline V lookup: CDR1 MDHEN, CDR2 SYDVKM. Here the CDR3 reads CASNSGNTIYF. The DNA for the CDR3 is TGTGCCAGCAACTCTGGAAACACCATATATTTT.

This rearrangement joins TRBV6-5 to TRBJ2-1; weak D call: TRBD2 (5 bases). The V gene's germline CDR1 is MNHEY and CDR2 SVGAGI. V lost 3 bases to trimming and J lost 3 bases, with 12 bases between them. The length of the CDR3 is 15 residues. This CDR3 reads CASSYLSGNYNEQFF. CDR3 DNA: TGTGCCAGCAGTTATTTGTCGGGGAACTACAATGAGCAGTTCTTC.

This clone was counted a single time. This chain connects TRBV9 to TRBJ2-5; TRBD2 agrees at 10 bases. With 4 bases clipped from V and 5 bases from J, the junction kept 11 bases outside the gene matches. There are 16 residues in the CDR3. Germline loops: CDR1 SGDLS, CDR2 YYNGEE. CDR3 sequence: CASSPKAGGPRETQYF. The DNA of the CDR3 is TGTGCCAGCAGCCCAAAAGCGGGGGGGCCTCGGGAGACCCAGTACTTC.

This clone was seen a handful of times. The V call is TRBV7-7, the J call TRBJ2-5; the D is unclear. The CDR3 has 13 residues. V lost 1 base and J 0 bases, leaving 3 bases between the germline ends. Looked up from germline, CDR1 is SSHAT and CDR2 is FNYEAQ (reference sequence). The CDR3 coding sequence is TGTGCCAGCAGCTTAGAGTACCAAGAGACCCAGTACTTC. Translating gives CASSLEYQETQYF.

This clone came up once. The rearrangement uses TRBV29-1 and TRBJ1-1, with TRBD1 matching over 7 bases. CDR1 SQVTM and CDR2 ANQGSEA come from the germline V gene. The CDR3 loop spans 12 amino acids. Trimming cost V 0 bases and J 11 bases; bases outside gene matches: 6. Here the CDR3 reads CSVEEDRSAAFF. The CDR3 coding sequence is TGCAGCGTTGAAGAGGACAGGTCCGCCGCTTTCTTT.

The rearrangement links TRBV29-1 to TRBJ1-2, with a weak D call TRBD1 (5 bases). Germline CDR1 reads SQVTM; CDR2 reads ANQGSEA. The CDR3 spans 11 residues. Trimming removed 3 bases at V and 5 bases at J, with 7 bases between. In DNA, the CDR3 is TGCAGCGTTGAGGGGCATTATGGCTACACCTTC. Amino acids: CSVEGHYGYTF.

The rearrangement joins TRBV18 to TRBJ2-7; D is ambiguous. Trimming pared 2 bases from V and 2 bases from J, leaving 10 bases between. The CDR3 extends over 14 amino acids. Germline values: CDR1 KGHSH, CDR2 LQKENI. In DNA form, the CDR3 reads TGTGCCAGCTCACCATCGGCTCAGACCTACGAGCAGTACTTC. Translated, it gives CASSPSAQTYEQYF.

CDR3 sequence (DNA): TGTGCCAGCAGCCCCGGTTTTAGCTCTGGAAACACCATATATTTT. Residues: CASSPGFSSGNTIYF. The rearrangement joins TRBV13 to TRBJ1-3, with D unclear. The CDR3 spans 15 residues. Germline CDR1 PRHDT, CDR2 FYEKMQ (reference sequence). V was clipped by 5 bases and J by 0 bases, with 11 bases between them.

The chain carries TRBV2 and TRBJ1-3, with D uncertain. V lost 5 bases and J lost 4, with 18 bases in between. Germline V gene data show CDR1 as SNHLY and CDR2 as FYNNEI. The CDR3 extends over 16 amino acids. The CDR3 reads CASSSTDPYPGNTIYF. The CDR3 nucleotides are TGTGCCAGCAGTAGCACGGACCCTTACCCAGGAAACACCATATATTTT.

The chain combines TRBV15 with TRBJ2-4; TRBD2 aligns across 12 bases. The germline V gene has CDR1 LNHNV and CDR2 YYDKDF (reference sequence). The ends lost 8 bases at V and 0 bases at J; junction bases unmatched: 11. This CDR3 comprises 18 residues. The CDR3 here is CATRASGGGIVAKNIQYF. The CDR3 DNA reads as TGTGCCACCCGGGCTAGCGGGGGGGGCATAGTAGCCAAAAACATTCAGTACTTC.

The chain uses TRBV11-3 and TRBJ2-5; D is undetermined. CDR1 and CDR2 (germline): SGHNT, YENEEA. The CDR3 runs 13 residues. V dropped 3 bases and J dropped 2 bases, with 7 bases sitting between them. The CDR3 loop is CASSFQVQETQYF. The CDR3 DNA follows: TGTGCCAGCAGCTTTCAGGTTCAAGAGACCCAGTACTTC.

CDR3 sequence: CSVKGGQGEKLFF. The CDR3 DNA sequence: TGCAGCGTCAAAGGGGGGCAGGGTGAAAAACTGTTTTTT. The chain carries TRBV29-1 and TRBJ1-4; tentative D call: TRBD1 (6 bases). The CDR3 is 13 residues long. CDR1 and CDR2 (germline): SQVTM, ANQGSEA. V lost 6 bases and J 7 bases, leaving 15 bases between the germline ends.

The chain combines TRBV6-5 with TRBJ1-1; D not certain. Trimming left V 2 bases short and J 2 bases short, with 9 bases between. CDR3 length: 14 residues. The germline CDR1 and CDR2 sequences are MNHEY and SVGAGI. For the CDR3, the DNA is TGTGCCAGCAGTTACCACAACAGCAACACTGAAGCTTTCTTT. It specifies CASSYHNSNTEAFF.

The count of this clone is one. This chain joins TRBV4-3 and TRBJ2-7; no clear D gene. Germline lookup yields CDR1 LGHNA and CDR2 YSLEER. This CDR3 contains 12 residues. V was shortened by 1 base and J by 5 bases, with 6 bases between the two germline ends. CDR3: CASSQGHHEQYF. For the CDR3, the DNA is TGCGCCAGCAGCCAAGGGCATCACGAGCAGTACTTC.

This clone appeared a single time. The genes are TRBV21-1 and TRBJ2-2; the table's D gene call, TRBD1, was not cross checked with the DNA. TRBV21-1 is marked as a pseudogene. This CDR3 is built from 19 residues. The CDR3 spells CASSKVGFDYRVHTGELFF. The CDR3 DNA sequence: TGTGCCAGCAGCAAAGTTGGCTTCGACTACAGGGTTCACACCGGGGAGCTGTTTTTT.

The rearrangement links TRBV10-1 to TRBJ1-1; D is ambiguous. The V and J ends lost 5 bases and 0 bases respectively, with 7 bases between them. Germline CDR1 reads WNHNN; CDR2 reads SYGVQD (reference sequence). The CDR3 covers 13 residues. The CDR3 spells CASSQSLNTEAFF. Here the CDR3 DNA reads TGCGCCAGCAGTCAGAGTTTGAACACTGAAGCTTTCTTT.

The V call is TRBV6-6, the J call TRBJ1-5; no clear D. CDR1 MNHNY and CDR2 SVGAGI come from the germline V gene (reference sequence). CDR3 length equals 13 residues. V was pared by 7 bases and J by 4 bases, with 11 bases between. CDR3 sequence (DNA): TGTGCCAGCACCCCAGACTTGAATCAGCCCCAGCATTTT. This codes for CASTPDLNQPQHF.